This TCR beta chain comes out of a study of blood T cell repertoires in COVID-19. Overall study context: Specimens from acute and convalescent COVID-19 originated in the United States, Italy and Spain. PBMCs, B-cell-depleted T cells, or T cells were the source of the cDNA or gDNA that made up the material.

In the authors' workflow: Reference gene primer amplification gave estimated nucleated cell counts. The assay was immunoSEQ multiplex PCR, and TCRdb's table has in-frame clones only and misses some. D and trimming were read from the DNA, whereas the V and J calls and clone size are those reported in that table. Of approximately 160,000 clones in the sample, approximately 78% are singletons; the top ten hold roughly a tenth. Germline V gene sequence: CDR1 SGHDT, CDR2 YYEEEE. J was trimmed by 3 bases and V by 4 bases; bases with no gene match: 7. This CDR3 region has 15 residues. The specimen was peripheral blood. V is TRBV5-6 and J is TRBJ2-4; 7 bases align to TRBD2. This TCR derives from a human donor in a cohort sampled during active COVID-19. Written as DNA, the CDR3 is TGTGCCAGCAGCGCGGCCCGGGAGGACAAAAACATTCAGTACTTC. Protein sequence: CASSAAREDKNIQYF.